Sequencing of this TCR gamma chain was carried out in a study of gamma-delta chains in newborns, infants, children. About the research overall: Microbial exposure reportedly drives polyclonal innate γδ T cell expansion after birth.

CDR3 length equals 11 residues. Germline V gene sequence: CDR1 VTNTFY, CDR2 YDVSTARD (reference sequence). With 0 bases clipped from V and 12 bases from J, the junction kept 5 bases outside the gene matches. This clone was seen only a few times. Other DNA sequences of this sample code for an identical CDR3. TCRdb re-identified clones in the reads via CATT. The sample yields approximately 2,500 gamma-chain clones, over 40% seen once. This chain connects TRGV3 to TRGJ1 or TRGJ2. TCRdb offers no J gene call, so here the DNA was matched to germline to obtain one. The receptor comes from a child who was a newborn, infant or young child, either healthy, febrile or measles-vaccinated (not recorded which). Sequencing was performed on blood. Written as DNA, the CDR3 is TGTGCCACCTGGGACAGGCGCGGGAAACTCTTT. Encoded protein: CATWDRRGKLF.